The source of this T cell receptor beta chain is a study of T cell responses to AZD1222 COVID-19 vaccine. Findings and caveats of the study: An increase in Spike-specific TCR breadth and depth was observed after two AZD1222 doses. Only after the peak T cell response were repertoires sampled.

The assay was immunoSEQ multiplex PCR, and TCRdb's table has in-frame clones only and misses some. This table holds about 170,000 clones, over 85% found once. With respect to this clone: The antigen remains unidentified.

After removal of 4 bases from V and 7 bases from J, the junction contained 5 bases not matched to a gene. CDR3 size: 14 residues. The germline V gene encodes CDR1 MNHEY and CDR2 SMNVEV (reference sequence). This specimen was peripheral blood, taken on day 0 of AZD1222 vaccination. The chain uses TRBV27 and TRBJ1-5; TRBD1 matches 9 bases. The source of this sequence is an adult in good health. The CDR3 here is CASSSGTGRQPQHF. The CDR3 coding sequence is TGTGCCAGCAGTTCAGGGACAGGGCGGCAGCCCCAGCATTTT.